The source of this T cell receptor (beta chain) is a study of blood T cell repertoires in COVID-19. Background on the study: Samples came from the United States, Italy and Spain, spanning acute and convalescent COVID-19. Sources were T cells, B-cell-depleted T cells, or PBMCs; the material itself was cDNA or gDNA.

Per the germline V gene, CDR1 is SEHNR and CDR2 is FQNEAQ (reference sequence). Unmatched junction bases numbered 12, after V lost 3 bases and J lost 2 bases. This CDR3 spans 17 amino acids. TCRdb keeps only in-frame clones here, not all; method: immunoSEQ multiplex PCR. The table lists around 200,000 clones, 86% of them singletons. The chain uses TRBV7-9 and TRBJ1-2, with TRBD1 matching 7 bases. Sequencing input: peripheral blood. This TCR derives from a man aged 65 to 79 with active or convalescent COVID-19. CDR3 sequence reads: CASSLGRQGWENYGYTF. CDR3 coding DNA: TGTGCCAGCAGCTTGGGCCGACAGGGTTGGGAGAACTATGGCTACACCTTC.